This TCR beta chain comes out of a study of blood T cell repertoires in COVID-19 (dated by TCRdb to the early 2020s). About the full investigation: Samples covering the acute and convalescent phases of COVID-19 were provided by collaborators in the United States, Italy and Spain. Where available, HLA class I and class II types were obtained from metadata supplied by the sample provider rather than from assay-based typing. The samples were drawn from two sources: the first 160 participants of the ongoing ImmuneRACE study, and 1,000 to 1,500 subjects contributed by 6 global collaborators. Nearly every sample came with metadata listing a de-identified subject ID, COVID-19 status, age in years and sex. Subjects who had been exposed to COVID-19, were actively infected with it, or had recovered from it provided the deeply sampled blood TCRbeta repertoires that made up the dataset. The repertoires were released in a freely available public database meant as a resource for research on the immune response to SARS-CoV-2. The material from the prospective study consisted of cDNA or gDNA derived from T cells, B-cell-depleted T cells, or PBMCs. Overall study outcomes, separate from this receptor: The quantity of clinical and demographic metadata differed by source and by participant and was supplied without curation.

As to this clone: The antigen this receptor binds is unknown. No clone much larger than this one lies a single base away; base qualities are absent.

Each collaborating institution followed its own protocols to collect whole blood in K2EDTA tubes. For TCRbeta analysis, collaborators shipped samples as frozen whole blood, isolated PBMCs, or DNA extracted from either of those sample types. TCRbeta CDR3 regions were amplified from genomic DNA by means of the immunoSEQ Assay, a bias-controlled multiplex PCR. The paper's processing steps were these. Within the assay, amplification of reference gene primers was used to estimate how many nucleated cells each sample contained. Sequence reads were collapsed and filtered to measure the absolute abundance of every unique TCRbeta CDR3 rearrangement. For each sample, productive Simpson clonality was calculated as the square root of Simpson's diversity index over productive rearrangements. What TCRdb holds here is the immuneACCESS table cut down to in-frame rearrangements. Part of the clones is not present; checked against another copy, under half of the missing clones reflect an unresolved V gene, and the others are unexplained. The V and J calls and clone size are taken from that table; D and trimming were inferred from the DNA. This sample lists 100,000 or so clones; about 96% were detected once. Around 4% of the sample is taken by the ten largest.

CDR1 SGHVS and CDR2 FNYEAQ are derived from the germline V gene. The CDR3 has 15 amino acids, counting the end cysteine and phenylalanine. Just the 45-base CDR3 DNA is kept, in frame starting at base 1. Between the V and J ends, shortened by 2 bases and 7 bases respectively, the junction contains 14 bases. The sequenced sample was peripheral blood. The source is a human donor with active COVID-19. The donor label of this sample is uncertain. This chain is built from TRBV7-6 and TRBJ1-4; a weak D assignment points to TRBD1 (5 bases agree). CDR3 loop: CASSLRVTGGEKLFF. The DNA is TGTGCCAGCAGCTTACGCGTCACAGGCGGTGAAAAACTGTTTTTT.